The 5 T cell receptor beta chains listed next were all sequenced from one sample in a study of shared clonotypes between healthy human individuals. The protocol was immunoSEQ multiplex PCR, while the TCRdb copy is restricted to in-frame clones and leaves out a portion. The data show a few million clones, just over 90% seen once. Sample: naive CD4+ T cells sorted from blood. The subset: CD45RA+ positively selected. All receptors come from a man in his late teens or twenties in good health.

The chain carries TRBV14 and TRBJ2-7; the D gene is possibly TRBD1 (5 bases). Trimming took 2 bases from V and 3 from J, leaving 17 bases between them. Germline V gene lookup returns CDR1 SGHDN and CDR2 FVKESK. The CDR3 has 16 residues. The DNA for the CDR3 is TGTGCCAGCAGCCAAAAACAGGTAAATCCCTTCTACGAGCAGTACTTC. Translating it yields CASSQKQVNPFYEQYF.

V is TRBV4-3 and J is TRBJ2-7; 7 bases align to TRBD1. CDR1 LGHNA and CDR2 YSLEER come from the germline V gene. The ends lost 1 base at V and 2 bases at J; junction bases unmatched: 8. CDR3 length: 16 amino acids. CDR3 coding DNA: TGCGCCAGCAGCCAAGTACAGGGGAGTCTTACCTACGAGCAGTACTTC. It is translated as CASSQVQGSLTYEQYF.

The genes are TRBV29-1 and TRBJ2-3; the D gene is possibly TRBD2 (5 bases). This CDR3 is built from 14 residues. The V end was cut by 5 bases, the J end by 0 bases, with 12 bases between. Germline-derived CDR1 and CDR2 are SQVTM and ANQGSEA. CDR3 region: CSVISGLSTDTQYF. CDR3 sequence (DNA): TGCAGCGTTATAAGCGGTCTAAGCACAGATACGCAGTATTTT.

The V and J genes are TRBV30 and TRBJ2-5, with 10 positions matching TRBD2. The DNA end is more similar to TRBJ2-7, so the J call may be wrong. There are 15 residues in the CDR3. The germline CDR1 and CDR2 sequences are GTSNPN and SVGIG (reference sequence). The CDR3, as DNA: TGTGCCTGGAGAGCGGGACTAGCGTCCTCCTACGAGCAGTACTTC. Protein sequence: CAWRAGLASSYEQYF.

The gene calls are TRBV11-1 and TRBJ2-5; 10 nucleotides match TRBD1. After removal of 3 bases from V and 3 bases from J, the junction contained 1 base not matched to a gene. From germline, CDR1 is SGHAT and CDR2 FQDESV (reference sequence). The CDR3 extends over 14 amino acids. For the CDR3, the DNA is TGTGCCAGCAGCTTGGGGACAGGGGAAGAGACCCAGTACTTC. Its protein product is CASSLGTGEETQYF.